A single sample is the source of the 24 T cell receptor beta chains below, sequenced in a study of technical replicates of blood from a handful of donors. Sequencing was performed with immunoSEQ multiplex PCR; in TCRdb, only in-frame clones are kept and a portion is missing. This table holds 60,000 to 85,000 clones, around nine tenths found once. Material: T cells isolated from PBMCs. These TCRs come from a human donor in good health.

This chain links TRBV7-3 with TRBJ2-1; 7 nucleotides line up with TRBD2. CDR1 and CDR2 (germline): SGHTA, FQGTGA. The CDR3 loop spans 18 amino acids. Trimming took 0 bases from V and 7 from J; bases not matched to a gene: 15. CDR3 in DNA: TGTGCCAGCAGCTTAACTGATCTAGTGGGGGAGGGCCGAAATGAGCAGTTCTTC. It translates to CASSLTDLVGEGRNEQFF.

The V and J genes are TRBV13 and TRBJ2-5; 9 nucleotides line up with TRBD2. Germline CDR1 reads PRHDT; CDR2 reads FYEKMQ (reference sequence). The CDR3 length is 13 residues. Germline trimming cut 3 bases from V and 5 bases from J; bases unmatched to any gene: 1. CDR3 protein: CASSFTSGETQYF. The CDR3 coding sequence is TGTGCCAGCAGCTTTACTAGCGGGGAGACCCAGTACTTC. Together with reference TRBV13 and TRBJ2-5, the CDR3 gives the full variable domain: AAGVIQSPRHLIKEKRETATLKCYPIPRHDTVYWYQQGPGQDPQFLISFYEKMQSDKGSIPDRFSAQQFSDYHSELNMSSLELGDSALYFCASSFTSGETQYFGPGTRLLVL.

V and J are TRBV6-4 and TRBJ2-3, with a possible D match to TRBD2 (5 bases). The CDR3 is 17 amino acids. Germline CDR1 is MRHNA and CDR2 is SNTAGT. Trimming cost V 3 bases and J 0 bases, with 16 bases left between them. The CDR3 sequence: CASSETSLAASTDTQYF. In DNA, the CDR3 is TGTGCCAGCAGTGAAACCTCTCTAGCAGCTAGCACAGATACGCAGTATTTT.

The chain joins TRBV29-1 to TRBJ1-4; 7 nucleotides agree with TRBD1. Germline-derived CDR1 and CDR2 are SQVTM and ANQGSEA. The CDR3 loop spans 13 amino acids. V was clipped by 8 bases and J by 6 bases; unmatched bases: 9. This CDR3 reads CSTTGQGDEKLFF. The CDR3, as DNA: TGCAGCACTACGGGCCAGGGGGATGAAAAACTGTTTTTT.

This chain connects TRBV2 to TRBJ2-1; 10 nucleotides line up with TRBD2. CDR1 SNHLY and CDR2 FYNNEI come from the germline V gene. This CDR3 has 15 amino acids. J gave up 3 bases and V 6 bases, and 5 bases lay outside the gene matches. The CDR3 DNA reads TGTGCCAGCAGCTTTCTAGCGGGAGACTACAATGAGCAGTTCTTC. This sequence encodes CASSFLAGDYNEQFF.

V and J are TRBV10-3 and TRBJ1-2; 8 bases fit TRBD1. Unmatched junction bases numbered 0, after V lost 4 bases and J lost 2 bases. Germline-derived CDR1 and CDR2 are ENHRY and SYGVKD. CDR3 size: 13 residues. CDR3 in DNA: TGTGCCATCAGTGGGACAGGGAACTATGGCTACACCTTC. This gives the protein CAISGTGNYGYTF.

The rearrangement uses TRBV5-4 and TRBJ2-7; D is perhaps TRBD2 (6 bases). Germline CDR1 SGHNT, CDR2 YYREEE (reference sequence). V dropped 2 bases and J dropped 2 bases, with 11 bases sitting between them. CDR3 length equals 14 residues. The CDR3 loop is CASSFVSGTYEQYF. DNA of the CDR3: TGTGCCAGCAGCTTTGTTAGCGGTACCTACGAGCAGTACTTC.

This chain's CDR3 is CATRPGQRNEKLFF. The DNA of the CDR3 is TGTGCCACCCGACCGGGACAGCGTAATGAAAAACTGTTTTTT. The chain joins TRBV19 to TRBJ1-4; 7 bases map to TRBD1. Germline CDR1 LNHDA, CDR2 SQIVND (reference sequence). This CDR3 is 14 amino acids long. The junction had 9 bases not matched to a gene; V was cut back by 10 bases and J by 4 bases.

In the case of this clone: The junction departs from the called germline gene at one end, perhaps through a read error. V gene TRBV30 combines with J gene TRBJ2-1; unclear D gene. Germline assignment: CDR1 GTSNPN and CDR2 SVGIG (reference sequence). This CDR3 has 12 residues. CDR3 residues: CAWSESFNEQFF. CDR3 bases: TGTGCCTGGAGTGAATCCTTCAATGAGCAGTTCTTC.

The chain uses TRBV4-1 and TRBJ2-7, with 8 bases lining up with TRBD2. J gave up 7 bases and V 0 bases, and 8 bases lay outside the gene matches. The germline V gene has CDR1 MGHRA and CDR2 YSYEKL. The CDR3 totals 15 residues. The CDR3 bases are TGCGCCAGCAGCCAAGATAATTTTGCGGGAGGAGAGCAGTACTTC. The encoded protein is CASSQDNFAGGEQYF.

This chain links TRBV6-5 with TRBJ1-5; 9 bases are shared with TRBD1. The CDR3 contains 15 residues. The germline CDR1 and CDR2 sequences are MNHEY and SVGAGI. V was clipped by 6 bases and J by 6 bases; unmatched bases: 9. Here the CDR3 DNA reads TGTGCCAGCAGACAGGGGGCAGGGGACAGTCAGCCCCAGCATTTT. Its protein is CASRQGAGDSQPQHF.

The J gene is TRBJ2-1, the V gene TRBV6-6; 10 nucleotides line up with TRBD2. This CDR3 has 16 residues. After removal of 4 bases from V and 1 base from J, the junction contained 4 bases not matched to a gene. CDR1 and CDR2 from the germline V gene are MNHNY and SVGAGI (reference sequence). The CDR3: CASSSPSGRSYNEQFF. The CDR3 nucleotides are TGTGCCAGCAGTTCCCCTAGCGGGAGATCCTACAATGAGCAGTTCTTC.

The chain combines TRBV11-2 with TRBJ2-1, with 8 bases identical to TRBD2. The CDR3 is made up of 15 amino acids. Trimming at V came to 2 bases and at J to 2 bases, leaving 2 bases not matched to a gene. The germline gives CDR1 SGHAT, CDR2 FQNNGV. CDR3 bases: TGTGCCAGCAGCTTATTACTAGCGGCCTACAATGAGCAGTTCTTC. Translated, it gives CASSLLLAAYNEQFF.

This sequence joins TRBV28 and TRBJ1-1; possibly TRBD1 for D (5 bases). CDR3 length: 14 residues. Germline V gene data show CDR1 as MDHEN and CDR2 as SYDVKM. Trimming left V 2 bases short and J 8 bases short, with 15 bases between. CDR3 DNA: TGTGCCAGCAGTTTAATCGGTCTTTCAGGGGAAGCTTTCTTT. Translating it yields CASSLIGLSGEAFF.

The J gene is TRBJ2-2, the V gene TRBV28; unclear D gene. The CDR3 runs to 14 residues. Trimming left V 2 bases short and J 1 base short, with 5 bases between. CDR1 and CDR2 from the germline V gene are MDHEN and SYDVKM. CDR3 sequence (DNA): TGTGCCAGCAGTTTACTCGGGAACACCGGGGAGCTGTTTTTT. This encodes CASSLLGNTGELFF.

The CDR3 sequence: CASSQSGTRDSNQPQHF. CDR3 nucleotide sequence: TGTGCCAGCAGCCAATCCGGGACACGCGATAGCAATCAGCCCCAGCATTTT. This rearrangement joins TRBV16 to TRBJ1-5, with D possibly TRBD1 on 6 matching bases. Per germline, CDR1 KGHSY and CDR2 FQNENV. CDR3 length: 17 residues. Trimming took off 0 bases at V and 0 bases at J, with 12 bases between the two ends.

The J gene is TRBJ1-1, the V gene TRBV6-6; no definite D call. Germline V gene lookup returns CDR1 MNHNY and CDR2 SVGAGI (reference sequence). Trimming cost V 6 bases and J 5 bases, with 4 bases left between them. The CDR3 runs 10 residues. CDR3 residues: CASRATEAFF. CDR3 DNA sequence: TGTGCCAGCAGGGCAACTGAAGCTTTCTTT.

The DNA of the CDR3 is TGTGCCAGCAGACTAGACTACGAGCAGTACTTC. Its protein is CASRLDYEQYF. The genes are TRBV7-9 and TRBJ2-7; maybe TRBD2 (5 bases). CDR3 length equals 11 residues. Germline assignment: CDR1 SEHNR and CDR2 FQNEAQ (reference sequence). Trimming cost V 6 bases and J 3 bases, with 6 bases left between them.

This chain uses TRBV4-2 with TRBJ2-5; 9 nucleotides line up with TRBD2. The ends lost 1 base at V and 3 bases at J; junction bases unmatched: 3. The CDR3 is 15 residues long. Germline CDR1 and CDR2: LGHNA and YNFKEQ. The CDR3: CASSQGLAGKETQYF. CDR3 coding DNA: TGTGCCAGCAGCCAAGGGCTAGCGGGAAAAGAGACCCAGTACTTC.

The chain combines TRBV28 with TRBJ1-5; perhaps TRBD1 as D (6 bases). Germline loops: CDR1 MDHEN, CDR2 SYDVKM. The length of the CDR3 is 15 residues. V gave up 7 bases and J gave up 7 bases, with 20 bases separating them. CDR3 sequence: CASTFGGAVRQPQHF. Here the CDR3 DNA reads TGTGCCAGCACCTTTGGGGGGGCAGTGAGACAGCCCCAGCATTTT. The variable domain in full, completed from reference TRBV28 and TRBJ1-5, reads DVKVTQSSRYLVKRTGEKVFLECVQDMDHENMFWYRQDPGLGLRLIYFSYDVKMKEKGDIPEGYSVSREKKERFSLILESASTNQTSMYLCASTFGGAVRQPQHFGDGTRLSIL.

The chain combines TRBV19 with TRBJ2-1; TRBD2 agrees at 13 bases. This CDR3 is 16 amino acids long. The V gene's germline CDR1 is LNHDA and CDR2 SQIVND (reference sequence). With V trimmed by 5 bases and J by 3 bases, 4 bases remained unmatched. The chain's CDR3 is CASSRRTSGSYNEQFF. Here the CDR3 DNA reads TGTGCCAGTAGTCGGAGGACTAGCGGGAGCTACAATGAGCAGTTCTTC. Full variable domain (remainder filled in from reference TRBV19 and TRBJ2-1): DGGITQSPKYLFRKEGQNVTLSCEQNLNHDAMYWYRQDPGQGLRLIYYSQIVNDFQKGDIAEGYSVSREKKESFPLTVTSAQKNPTAFYLCASSRRTSGSYNEQFFGPGTRLTVL.

This chain joins TRBV4-1 and TRBJ2-1, with TRBD2 matching over 11 bases. Germline V gene lookup returns CDR1 MGHRA and CDR2 YSYEKL. There are 19 residues in the CDR3. With 0 bases clipped from V and 9 bases from J, the junction kept 16 bases outside the gene matches. CDR3 sequence: CASSQDPRLAGSGNGEQFF. CDR3 bases: TGCGCCAGCAGCCAAGATCCCCGACTAGCGGGATCGGGAAACGGTGAGCAGTTCTTC.

The rearrangement uses TRBV7-9 and TRBJ2-5; possible D gene TRBD1, 5 bases. CDR1 and CDR2 (germline): SEHNR, FQNEAQ (reference sequence). The CDR3 covers 14 residues. V lost 1 base to trimming and J lost 3 bases, with 9 bases between them. This chain's CDR3 is CASSLEGVKETQYF. CDR3 DNA sequence: TGTGCCAGCAGCTTAGAAGGGGTCAAAGAGACCCAGTACTTC.

The chain is built from TRBV18 and TRBJ2-4, with unresolved D. Germline V gene lookup returns CDR1 KGHSH and CDR2 LQKENI. This CDR3 has 15 residues. V dropped 3 bases and J dropped 0 bases, with 9 bases sitting between them. CDR3 protein: CASSPPSLAKNIQYF. In nucleotides, the CDR3 is TGTGCCAGCTCACCGCCAAGCCTAGCCAAAAACATTCAGTACTTC.